This T cell receptor (beta chain) emerged from a study of CD8+ T cells in alopecia areata. Findings of the study overall: An increase in clonality over normal scalp was evident in lesional scalp, especially alopecia totalis/universalis.

Concerning this clone itself: No antigen is known for it.

The authors extracted RNA and reverse transcribed it into cDNA as the sequencing template. Generated by immunoSEQ multiplex PCR, the TCRdb table keeps only in-frame clones and is missing some. The sample contains 200,000 to 250,000 clones, approximately 61% of which appear only once. This sequence was found in a human donor with alopecia areata. Specimen: CD4+ T cells sorted from blood, collected at week 0.

In DNA, the CDR3 is TGTGCCATCGGGAGACAGGGGGCTAACTATGGCTACACCTTC. Translated: CAIGRQGANYGYTF. The chain joins TRBV10-3 to TRBJ1-2, with 9 bases fitting TRBD1. Germline CDR1 is ENHRY and CDR2 is SYGVKD. V gave up 8 bases and J gave up 0 bases; unmatched junction bases: 4. The CDR3 extends over 14 amino acids.